The 23 T cell receptor beta chains given below trace back to one sample, sequenced in a study of CD8 T cells in ankylosing spondylitis. TCRdb re-called the 5' RACE reads through MiXCR, storing one row per CDR3 protein. Of fewer than 500,000 distinct CDR3 sequences listed, about 22% are singletons. Study outcomes and limitations: Made up of about eight highly homologous variants, a TCR beta motif appeared characteristic of ankylosing spondylitis blood.

For these TCRs, the target antigens are not known. Sequenced sample: blood, either unsorted or a sorted T cell fraction (not recorded which). The receptors originated from a male donor with ankylosing spondylitis.

The chain links TRBV20-1 to TRBJ1-5; D remains ambiguous. There are 15 residues in the CDR3. Per germline, CDR1 DFQATT and CDR2 SNEGSKA (reference sequence). Between the trimmed V and J ends, which lost 0 bases and 1 base, there was a span of 10 bases. In DNA form, the CDR3 reads TGCAGTGCTAGAGATGAAGCTTACAGCAATCAGCCCCAGCATTTT. Translated, it gives CSARDEAYSNQPQHF.

This clonotype was seen more than once but under ten times. The gene calls are TRBV2 and TRBJ2-7, with unresolved D. The CDR3 totals 11 residues. Germline lookup yields CDR1 SNHLY and CDR2 FYNNEI. V was cut by 3 bases and J by 10 bases, with 10 bases left in between. CDR3: CASSEGLEQYF. The CDR3 coding sequence is TGTGCCAGCAGTGAGGGTCTCGAACAGTACTTC.

This clonotype turned up a few times. The rearrangement uses TRBV20-1 and TRBJ2-2; 7 bases map to TRBD1. Trimming cost V 4 bases and J 1 base; bases outside gene matches: 3. The CDR3 extends over 14 amino acids. Per germline, CDR1 DFQATT and CDR2 SNEGSKA (reference sequence). CDR3 protein: CSAKWDRNTGELFF. The CDR3 bases are TGCAGTGCTAAGTGGGACAGGAACACCGGGGAGCTGTTTTTT.

This chain connects TRBV5-1 to TRBJ2-1, with 11 bases fitting TRBD2. Germline V gives CDR1 SGHRS, CDR2 YFSETQ. The CDR3 covers 16 residues. V was clipped by 2 bases and J by 7 bases; unmatched bases: 8. The CDR3 DNA sequence: TGCGCCAGCAGCTTCGTAACTAGCGGGAGTGGTAATGAGCAGTTCTTC. Translating it yields CASSFVTSGSGNEQFF.

V usage is TRBV4-3 and J usage is TRBJ1-4; no clear D gene. The CDR3 contains 17 residues. The V and J ends lost 0 bases and 8 bases respectively, with 19 bases between them. Germline CDR1 is LGHNA and CDR2 is YSLEER. The CDR3 region is CASSQDLISSLGEKLFF. CDR3 coding DNA: TGCGCCAGCAGCCAAGATCTTATCTCCAGTCTTGGGGAAAAACTGTTTTTT.

The V call is TRBV9, the J call TRBJ2-2; 10 bases fit TRBD1. This CDR3 has 17 residues. Germline V gene data show CDR1 as SGDLS and CDR2 as YYNGEE. The V segment lost 0 bases and the J segment 3 bases; nucleotides outside the gene matches: 5. CDR3 region: CASSVASGQGYTGELFF. CDR3 DNA: TGTGCCAGCAGCGTAGCTTCGGGACAGGGGTACACCGGGGAGCTGTTTTTT.

There are many counts of this clonotype. The chain links TRBV5-1 to TRBJ2-1, with 9 bases lining up with TRBD2. The germline V gene has CDR1 SGHRS and CDR2 YFSETQ. CDR3 length: 14 residues. Losses at the gene ends were 4 bases for V and 7 bases for J; bases not matched to a gene: 6. The DNA of the CDR3 is TGCGCCAGCAGCCTGGCGGGAGGGTGGAATGAGCAGTTCTTC. This sequence encodes CASSLAGGWNEQFF.

The chain couples TRBV5-1 to TRBJ1-2, with 9 bases aligning to TRBD1. Trimming removed 2 bases from V and 5 bases from J; junction bases left unmatched: 7. CDR3 size: 15 residues. Germline CDR1 is SGHRS and CDR2 is YFSETQ. This CDR3 is CASSLQGADLYGYTF. Here the CDR3 DNA reads TGCGCCAGCAGCTTACAGGGGGCGGATTTGTATGGCTACACCTTC.

The V call is TRBV28, the J call TRBJ2-1; D perhaps matches TRBD2 (6 bases). V was clipped by 8 bases and J by 7 bases, with 18 bases between them. The CDR3 sequence is 14 residues long. Germline values: CDR1 MDHEN, CDR2 SYDVKM. DNA of the CDR3: TGTGCCAGCCGGGAGAGGCTAGGTAAAAATGAGCAGTTCTTC. The encoded protein is CASRERLGKNEQFF.

Only a few counts were recorded for this clonotype. J is TRBJ2-1 and V is TRBV4-2, with D perhaps TRBD1 (6 bases). Trimming stripped 0 bases from V and 4 bases from J, with 13 bases between. This CDR3 is 16 amino acids long. Germline V gene data show CDR1 as LGHNA and CDR2 as YNFKEQ. CDR3 sequence: CASSQDDRKGYNEQFF. The DNA for the CDR3 is TGTGCCAGCAGCCAAGATGACAGGAAGGGTTACAATGAGCAGTTCTTC.

The chain links TRBV11-2 to TRBJ1-1; D ambiguous. Deletions cut 4 bases from V and 6 bases from J, with 9 bases between. Germline CDR1 reads SGHAT; CDR2 reads FQNNGV. The CDR3 loop spans 12 amino acids. The CDR3 is CASSSPRPEAFF. The CDR3 nucleotides are TGTGCCAGCAGCTCCCCTCGGCCTGAAGCTTTCTTT.

The CDR3 loop is CATRRGSGRRERSTGELFF. CDR3 coding DNA: TGTGCCACCAGGAGGGGTAGTGGACGGCGGGAGCGGAGCACCGGGGAGCTGTTTTTT. V gene TRBV24-1 combines with J gene TRBJ2-2, with 7 bases lining up with TRBD2. This CDR3 is 19 amino acids long. The germline V gene has CDR1 KGHDR and CDR2 SFDVKD. J lost 4 bases, V lost 7 bases, and 20 bases had no gene match.

The V call is TRBV7-7, the J call TRBJ1-5, with D perhaps TRBD1 (5 bases). CDR1 is SSHAT, CDR2 FNYEAQ, per germline (reference sequence). V was trimmed by 5 bases and J by 6 bases, leaving 17 bases between them. This CDR3 has 15 amino acids. CDR3 nucleotide sequence: TGTGCCAGCAGCATGGGACTCCTGAGGGGTCAGCCCCAGCATTTT. As protein: CASSMGLLRGQPQHF. The entire variable domain, with the rest obtained from reference TRBV7-7 and TRBJ1-5, is as follows: GAGVSQSPRYKVTKRGQDVTLRCDPISSHATLYWYQQALGQGPEFLTYFNYEAQPDKSGLPSDRFSAERPEGSISTLTIQRTEQRDSAMYRCASSMGLLRGQPQHFGDGTRLSIL.

The chain combines TRBV18 with TRBJ2-7; the D is unclear. CDR1 and CDR2 (germline): KGHSH, LQKENI. CDR3 length: 11 residues. The V gene lost 5 bases and the J gene lost 3 bases, with 5 bases spanning the gap. The CDR3 region has the DNA TGTGCCAGCTCAACAAACTACGAGCAGTACTTC. Protein sequence: CASSTNYEQYF.

V usage is TRBV12-3 or TRBV12-4 and J usage is TRBJ2-7; TRBD2 aligns across 7 bases. The CDR3 totals 14 residues. V lost 7 bases, J lost 6 bases, and 12 bases stayed unmatched. The CDR3 sequence: CASTRPGGIGEQYF. DNA for the CDR3: TGTGCCAGCACCCGGCCGGGGGGTATCGGCGAGCAGTACTTC.

The chain uses TRBV13 and TRBJ2-1; 10 bases fit TRBD2. The CDR3 extends over 16 amino acids. Germline V gene lookup returns CDR1 PRHDT and CDR2 FYEKMQ (reference sequence). V was pared by 3 bases and J by 3 bases, with 5 bases of the junction left unmatched. CDR3 nucleotide sequence: TGTGCCAGCAGCTTCACAGCGGGAGGGAGCTACAATGAGCAGTTCTTC. Amino acid sequence: CASSFTAGGSYNEQFF.

This clonotype was seen more than once but under ten times. The chain recombines TRBV6-5 with TRBJ2-2, with 7 bases fitting TRBD2. The CDR3 runs to 11 residues. After removal of 9 bases from V and 6 bases from J, the junction contained 1 base not matched to a gene. The V gene's germline CDR1 is MNHEY and CDR2 SVGAGI. CDR3: CASAGAGELFF. CDR3 nucleotides: TGTGCCAGTGCGGGGGCCGGGGAGCTGTTTTTT.

This clonotype was observed at least ten times. J is TRBJ2-7 and V is TRBV29-1; the D call may be TRBD1 or TRBD2 (6 bases each). Per germline, CDR1 SQVTM and CDR2 ANQGSEA. V gave up 4 bases and J gave up 4 bases, with 14 bases separating them. This CDR3 is 13 amino acids long. CDR3 sequence: CSVVGQGRYEQYF. In DNA form, the CDR3 reads TGCAGCGTTGTGGGGCAGGGGAGGTACGAGCAGTACTTC.

Only a few counts were recorded for this clonotype. V and J are TRBV2 and TRBJ2-3; no clear D. V lost 4 bases and J lost 2, with 10 bases in between. Germline CDR1 and CDR2: SNHLY and FYNNEI. The CDR3 spans 14 residues. CDR3 region: CASSVDRLTDTQYF. As DNA, the CDR3 is TGTGCCAGCAGTGTTGACCGCCTCACAGATACGCAGTATTTT. Variable domain in full (rest from reference TRBV2 and TRBJ2-3): EPEVTQTPSHQVTQMGQEVILRCVPISNHLYFYWYRQILGQKVEFLVSFYNNEISEKSEIFDDQFSVERPDGSNFTLKIRSTKLEDSAMYFCASSVDRLTDTQYFGPGTRLTVL.

This rearrangement joins TRBV6-1 to TRBJ1-4, with a possible D match to TRBD1 (6 bases). V gave up 6 bases and J gave up 6 bases, with 11 bases separating them. Germline V CDR1 and CDR2: MNHNS, SASEGT. This CDR3 region has 13 residues. CDR3 protein: CASSSQGYEKLFF. CDR3 bases: TGTGCCAGCAGCAGCCAGGGGTATGAAAAACTGTTTTTT.

This rearrangement joins TRBV6-6 to TRBJ2-7, with no clear D. V shed 6 bases and J shed 2 bases, with 8 bases lying between them. Per the germline V gene, CDR1 is MNHNY and CDR2 is SVGAGI (reference sequence). The CDR3 is 12 residues long. CDR3 in DNA: TGTGCCAGCAGCCCCAACCCCTACGAGCAGTACTTC. Its protein is CASSPNPYEQYF.

This sequence joins TRBV12-3 or TRBV12-4 and TRBJ2-3; 7 nucleotides agree with TRBD2. With V trimmed by 6 bases and J by 3 bases, 6 bases remained unmatched. This CDR3 is built from 14 residues. The CDR3 bases are TGTGCCAGCAGGCGGGAGTCGGCTACAGATACGCAGTATTTT. It encodes CASRRESATDTQYF.

The chain joins TRBV10-2 to TRBJ1-4, with TRBD1 identical over 7 bases. CDR1 is WSHSY and CDR2 is SAAADI in the germline V gene. The V gene end was trimmed by 2 bases and the J gene end by 8 bases; junction bases not matched to a gene: 11. CDR3 length equals 16 residues. CDR3 sequence: CASSEAGTAIEEKLFF. As DNA, the CDR3 is TGCGCCAGCAGTGAGGCCGGGACAGCGATAGAGGAAAAACTGTTTTTT.